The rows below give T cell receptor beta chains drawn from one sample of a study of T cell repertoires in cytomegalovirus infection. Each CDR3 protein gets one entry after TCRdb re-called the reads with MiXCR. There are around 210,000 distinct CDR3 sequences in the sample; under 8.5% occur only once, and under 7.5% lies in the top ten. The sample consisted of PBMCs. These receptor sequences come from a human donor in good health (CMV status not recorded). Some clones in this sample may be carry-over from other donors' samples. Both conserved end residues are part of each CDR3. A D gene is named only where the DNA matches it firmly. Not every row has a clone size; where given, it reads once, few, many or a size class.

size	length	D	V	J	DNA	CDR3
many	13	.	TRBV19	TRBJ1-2	TGTGCCAGTAGTATCGGGGCTCTCGTTGGCTACACCTTC	CASSIGALVGYTF
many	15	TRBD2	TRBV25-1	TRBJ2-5	TGTGCCAGCAGTACACCTAGCGGGCCGGGGGAGACCCAGTACTTC	CASSTPSGPGETQYF
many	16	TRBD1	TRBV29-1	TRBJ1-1	TGCAGCGTCCAACACGGGACAGGGGCGGGTAAAGGGAGAGCTTTCTTT	CSVQHGTGAGKGRAFF
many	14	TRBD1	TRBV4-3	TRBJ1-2	TGCGCCAGCAGCCGCACACAGGGGGCAGTTGGCTACACCTTC	CASSRTQGAVGYTF
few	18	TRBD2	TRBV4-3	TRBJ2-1	TGCGCCAGCAGCCAAGATCCTGACCCTAGCGGGGGTTCAAATGAGCAGTTCTTC	CASSQDPDPSGGSNEQFF
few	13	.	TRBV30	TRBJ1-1	TGTGCCTGGAGCCCTGAGGATTGGACTGAAGCTTTCTTT	CAWSPEDWTEAFF
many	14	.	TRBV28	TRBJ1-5	TGTGCCAGCAGTTTGGGGGTTAGCAATCAGCCCCAGCATTTT	CASSLGVSNQPQHF
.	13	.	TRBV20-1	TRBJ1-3	TGCAGTGCTAGGGGAGGAGGGAGGGACACCATATATTTT	CSARGGGRDTIYF
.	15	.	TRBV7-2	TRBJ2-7	TGTGCCAGCAGCCTAGTGGCCGGAGAGGGGTACGAGCAGTACTTC	CASSLVAGEGYEQYF
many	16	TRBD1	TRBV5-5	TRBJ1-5	TGTGCCAGCAGCTTGGGACCGGGACAGGGCAATCAGCCCCAGCATTTT	CASSLGPGQGNQPQHF
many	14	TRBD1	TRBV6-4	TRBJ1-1	TGTGCCAGCAGTCTGACAGGGGCGAACACTGAAGCTTTCTTT	CASSLTGANTEAFF
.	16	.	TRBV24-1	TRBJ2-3	TGTGCCACCAGTGACCCAAAGGCCATGATGACAGATACGCAGTATTTT	CATSDPKAMMTDTQYF
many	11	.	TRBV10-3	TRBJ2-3	TGTGCCTCCGCAGGTTCAGATACGCAGTATTTT	CASAGSDTQYF
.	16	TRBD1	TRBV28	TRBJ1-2	TGTGCCAGCAGTTTTGAGCCCGGACAGGGGGCGTCGGGCTACACCTTC	CASSFEPGQGASGYTF
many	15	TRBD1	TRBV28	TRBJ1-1	TGTGCCAGCAGTTTAGGGGACAGGGGCCCCTGGGTAGCTTTCTTT	CASSLGDRGPWVAFF
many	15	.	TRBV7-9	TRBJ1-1	TGTGCCAGCAGCTTCCAGGGGTTAGTCGGCGCTGAAGCTTTCTTT	CASSFQGLVGAEAFF
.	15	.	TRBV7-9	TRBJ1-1	TGTGCCAGCAGCTTAGGCGGCAGGGAGGGCACTGAAGCTTTCTTT	CASSLGGREGTEAFF
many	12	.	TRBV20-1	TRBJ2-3	TGCAGTGCTAGTGCAGGAGCAGATACGCAGTATTTT	CSASAGADTQYF
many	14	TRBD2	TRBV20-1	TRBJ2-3	TGCAGTGCTGGTGGGGGGGGGGGCACAGATACGCAGTATTTT	CSAGGGGGTDTQYF
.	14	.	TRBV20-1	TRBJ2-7	TGCAGTGCTAGATGGCCCAGTAAAACCTACGAGCAGTACTTC	CSARWPSKTYEQYF
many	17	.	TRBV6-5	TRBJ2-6	TGTGCCAGCAGTTCCCCCCGAGCAGGTGAAGGGGCCAACGTCCTGACTTTC	CASSSPRAGEGANVLTF
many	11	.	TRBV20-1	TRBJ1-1	TGCAGTGCTAGTTCCCCCGCGACAGCTTTCTTT	CSASSPATAFF
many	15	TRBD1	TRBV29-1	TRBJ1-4	TGCAGCGTTGGGGGACAGGGGGACGCCGGAGGGGAACTGTTTTTT	CSVGGQGDAGGELFF
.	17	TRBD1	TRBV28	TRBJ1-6	TGTGCCAGCAGTTCAGAGGGACAGAGCTCCTATAATTCACCCCTCCACTTT	CASSSEGQSSYNSPLHF
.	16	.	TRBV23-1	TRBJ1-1	TGCGCCAGCAGTCTGGTGGAGGCCTTCGGGGACACTGAAGCTTTCTTT	CASSLVEAFGDTEAFF
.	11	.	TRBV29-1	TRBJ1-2	TGCAGTGATCCCCTGGGGGATGGCTACACCTTC	CSDPLGDGYTF
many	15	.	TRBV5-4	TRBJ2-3	TGTGCCAGCAGCTTCAGGCGGGGTGAACATGGTACGCAGTATTTT	CASSFRRGEHGTQYF
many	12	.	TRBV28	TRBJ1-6	TGTGCCAGCAGTGGTCAGGATTCACCCCTCCACTTT	CASSGQDSPLHF
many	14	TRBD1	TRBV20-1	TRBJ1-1	TGCAGTGCTAGAGGCGGACAGGGGGAGACTGAAGCTTTCTTT	CSARGGQGETEAFF
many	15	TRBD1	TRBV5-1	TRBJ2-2	TGCGCCAGCAGCACCGGGACAGGAAGGACCGGGGAGCTGTTTTTT	CASSTGTGRTGELFF
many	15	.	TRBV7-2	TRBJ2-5	TGTGCCAGCAGCTGGGGGCTCCAGTACCAAGAGACCCAGTACTTC	CASSWGLQYQETQYF
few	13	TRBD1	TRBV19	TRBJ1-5	TGTGCCAGTAACCCACAGGGGTACATGCCCCAGCATTTT	CASNPQGYMPQHF
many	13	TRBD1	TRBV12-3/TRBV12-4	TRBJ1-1	TGTGCCAGCAGTGTGGACAGGGGTACTGAAGCTTTCTTT	CASSVDRGTEAFF
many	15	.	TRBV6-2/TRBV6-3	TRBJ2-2	TGTGCCAGCAGTACACTGACCAGAAACACCGGGGAGCTGTTTTTT	CASSTLTRNTGELFF
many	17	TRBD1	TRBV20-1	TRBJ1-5	TGCAGTGCTAGGACCGGGACAGGGGGCTTGGAGACTCAGCCCCAGCATTTT	CSARTGTGGLETQPQHF
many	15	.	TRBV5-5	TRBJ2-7	TGTGCCAGCAGCTCACGGACGGGGGCCACCTACGAGCAGTACTTC	CASSSRTGATYEQYF
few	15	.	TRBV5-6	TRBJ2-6	TGTGCCAGCAGCGGGATGAGCTCTGGGGCCAACGTCCTGACTTTC	CASSGMSSGANVLTF
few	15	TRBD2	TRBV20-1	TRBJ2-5	TGCAGTGCAGTCGGTCTAGCGGGGGGCCCCCAAACCCAGTACTTC	CSAVGLAGGPQTQYF
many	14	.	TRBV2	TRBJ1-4	TGTGCCAGCAGCCCTGGACAGACTAATGAAAAACTGTTTTTT	CASSPGQTNEKLFF
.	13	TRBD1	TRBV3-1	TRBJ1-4	TGTGCCAGCGCGGGACAGGATAATGAAAAACTGTTTTTT	CASAGQDNEKLFF
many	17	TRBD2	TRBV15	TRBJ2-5	TGTGCCACCAGCAGAGATCCCCTAGCGGGGGACCAAGAGACCCAGTACTTC	CATSRDPLAGDQETQYF
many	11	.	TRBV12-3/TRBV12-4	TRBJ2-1	TGTGCCAGCAGTAGTAGCGGTCGGCAGTTCTTC	CASSSSGRQFF
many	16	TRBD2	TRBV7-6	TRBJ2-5	TGTGCCAGCAGCTTCGCCTCGGGGGGGCGAACGGAGACCCAGTACTTC	CASSFASGGRTETQYF
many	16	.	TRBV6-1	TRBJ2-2	TGTGCCAGCAGAAAACTCGCAGGGCGTTACACCGGGGAGCTGTTTTTT	CASRKLAGRYTGELFF
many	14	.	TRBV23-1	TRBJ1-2	TGCGCCAGCAGTCAATCTACCACCTACTATGGCTACACCTTC	CASSQSTTYYGYTF
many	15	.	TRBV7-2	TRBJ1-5	TGTGCCAGTTCCGATCAGGACAGCGGTGTAGTTCCCCAGCATTTT	CASSDQDSGVVPQHF
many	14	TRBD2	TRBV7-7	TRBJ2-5	TGTGCCAGCAGCACCGGACTGGGGGGGGAGACCCAGTACTTC	CASSTGLGGETQYF
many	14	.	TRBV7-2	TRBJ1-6	TGTGCCAGCAGCATGCAAGCCCCTAATTCACCCCTCCACTTT	CASSMQAPNSPLHF
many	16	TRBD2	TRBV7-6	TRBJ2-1	TGTGCCAGCAGCTTAGAGGGACTAGCGGGGACCGATGAGCAGTTCTTC	CASSLEGLAGTDEQFF
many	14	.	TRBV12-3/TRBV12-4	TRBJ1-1	TGTGCCAGCAGTTTGGGGCCGGGAAGGACTGAAGCTTTCTTT	CASSLGPGRTEAFF
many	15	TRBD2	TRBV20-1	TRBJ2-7	TGCAGTGCTAGAGCTTTTGCGGGGGGGCCCGGCGAGCAGTACTTC	CSARAFAGGPGEQYF
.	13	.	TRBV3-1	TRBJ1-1	TGTGCCAGCAGCCAAGAGGGCGTCACTGAAGCTTTCTTT	CASSQEGVTEAFF
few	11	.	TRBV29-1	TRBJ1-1	TGCAGCGTTGCCCCAGGCACTGAAGCTTTCTTT	CSVAPGTEAFF